The source of this T cell receptor beta chain is a study of blood T cell repertoires in COVID-19. Study summary: Both acute and convalescent COVID-19 samples were obtained from the United States, Italy and Spain. T cells, B-cell-depleted T cells, or PBMCs supplied cDNA or gDNA.

Authors' methods: The assay estimated nucleated cells by amplifying reference gene primers. Clones were sequenced by immunoSEQ multiplex PCR, and TCRdb holds only the in-frame ones, with some missing. The V and J calls and clone size are taken from that table; D and trimming were inferred from the DNA. The sample records around 69,000 clones, 80% to 90% being singletons. Germline-derived CDR1 and CDR2 are SGHVS and FQNEAQ. The CDR3 covers 18 residues. The V end lost 5 bases, the J end lost 5 bases, and 27 bases lay between the germline ends. V and J are TRBV7-8 and TRBJ1-1, with D perhaps matching TRBD1 (5 bases). The specimen sequenced was peripheral blood. The sequence came from a woman in her 70s with acute or convalescent COVID-19. CDR3 bases: TGTGCCAGCAGCCCTGACCGTCGGGACTCCCTCACCGCAACTGAAGCTTTCTTT. Its translation is CASSPDRRDSLTATEAFF.